These 19 T cell receptor beta chains share one sample of origin, sequenced in a study of blood T cell repertoires in COVID-19 (dated by TCRdb to between 2020 and 2021). Library preparation used the immunoSEQ multiplex PCR assay. Here the immuneACCESS table is served through TCRdb, limited to in-frame sequences with V and J called. Missing clones are a known gap in these copies; in checked studies unresolved V genes cover under half, and the rest lacks a known reason. For this sample there are 250,000 to 350,000 clones; about 88% appear just once. 12% of the sample is held by the ten biggest clonotypes. The sequenced sample was peripheral blood. These receptors all stem from a woman aged 60 to 75 with acute or convalescent COVID-19.

The rearrangement uses TRBV12-3 or TRBV12-4 and TRBJ2-1; 7 bases fit TRBD1. Unmatched junction bases numbered 5, after V lost 5 bases and J lost 7 bases. This CDR3 has 13 residues. In nucleotides, the CDR3 is TGTGCCAGCAGTAGAGACAGGGCTAATGAGCAGTTCTTC. Residues: CASSRDRANEQFF.

V gene TRBV7-2 combines with J gene TRBJ2-5, with 10 bases that match TRBD2. V shed 1 base, J shed 5 bases, and the junction held 7 bases outside the gene matches. The CDR3 is 16 amino acids. CDR1 is SGHTA and CDR2 is FQGNSA in the germline V gene. CDR3 sequence reads: CASSLGVAGGQETQYF. In DNA, the CDR3 is TGTGCCAGCAGCTTAGGGGTAGCGGGGGGACAGGAGACCCAGTACTTC.

This clone came up once. The rearrangement joins TRBV19 to TRBJ2-7; perhaps TRBD2 as D (5 bases). The CDR3 is 13 residues long. The V end lost 7 bases, the J end lost 7 bases, and 17 bases lay between the germline ends. The V gene's germline CDR1 is LNHDA and CDR2 SQIVND (reference sequence). The chain's CDR3 is CASNAGYSEEQYF. The CDR3 nucleotides are TGTGCCAGTAACGCGGGCTATTCGGAAGAGCAGTACTTC.

This clone was seen a few times. The CDR3 loop is CASSFSGEIGTEAFF. The DNA for the CDR3 is TGTGCCAGCAGCTTTTCAGGGGAGATCGGCACTGAAGCTTTCTTT. This chain connects TRBV7-9 to TRBJ1-1; a weak D match, TRBD1 (6 bases). The CDR3 covers 15 residues. Looked up from germline, CDR1 is SEHNR and CDR2 is FQNEAQ (reference sequence). V lost 3 bases and J lost 4, with 15 bases in between. Variable domain in full (rest from reference TRBV7-9 and TRBJ1-1): DTGVSQNPRHKITKRGQNVTFRCDPISEHNRLYWYRQTLGQGPEFLTYFQNEAQLEKSRLLSDRFSAERPKGSFSTLEIQRTEQGDSAMYLCASSFSGEIGTEAFFGQGTRLTVV.

Written as DNA, the CDR3 is TGTGCCACTAGGGCACTATTCGGAGGGGAGAGGTATGGCTACACCTTC. It translates to CATRALFGGERYGYTF. This chain uses TRBV19 with TRBJ1-2; a possible D gene is TRBD1 (5 bases). V was cut by 10 bases and J by 5 bases, with 26 bases left in between. The CDR3 totals 16 residues. The germline CDR1 and CDR2 sequences are LNHDA and SQIVND (reference sequence).

This clone appeared a single time. The chain recombines TRBV5-1 with TRBJ1-6; no clear D. Germline V CDR1 and CDR2: SGHRS, YFSETQ. The V gene lost 4 bases and the J gene lost 7 bases, with 12 bases spanning the gap. This CDR3 has 14 amino acids. This CDR3 is CASSGGNDNSPLHF. CDR3 nucleotide sequence: TGCGCCAGCAGCGGCGGGAATGACAATTCACCCCTCCACTTT.

The chain joins TRBV9 to TRBJ2-1; unclear D gene. The CDR3 totals 12 residues. Germline V gene sequence: CDR1 SGDLS, CDR2 YYNGEE. V shed 4 bases and J shed 15 bases, with 17 bases lying between them. The CDR3 spells CASSPMSTELFF. As DNA, the CDR3 is TGTGCCAGCAGCCCCATGTCCACCGAGTTGTTCTTC.

The chain has TRBV7-6 and TRBJ1-1; 7 bases map to TRBD1. Trimming removed 2 bases from V and 1 base from J; junction bases left unmatched: 1. The CDR3 is 14 residues long. CDR1 and CDR2 (germline): SGHVS, FNYEAQ. CDR3 in DNA: TGTGCCAGCAGCTTAACAGGGGCGAACACTGAAGCTTTCTTT. Amino acid sequence: CASSLTGANTEAFF.

The chain combines TRBV6-1 with TRBJ1-4; D unresolved. The CDR3 runs 15 residues. Germline CDR1 is MNHNS and CDR2 is SASEGT. V was trimmed by 0 bases and J by 3 bases, leaving 8 bases between them. The chain's CDR3 is CASSEARGANEKLFF. CDR3 bases: TGTGCCAGCAGTGAAGCGCGGGGTGCTAATGAAAAACTGTTTTTT.

This clone was found once. The chain links TRBV7-3 to TRBJ1-1, with TRBD1 as a possible D gene (5 bases). The germline V gene has CDR1 SGHTA and CDR2 FQGTGA. The germline V and J ends were trimmed by 2 bases and 2 bases, with 15 bases remaining between them. The CDR3 is made up of 16 amino acids. CDR3 sequence: CASSLGRWQGNTEAFF. Here the CDR3 DNA reads TGTGCCAGCAGCTTAGGGCGGTGGCAGGGAAACACTGAAGCTTTCTTT.

V is TRBV7-6 and J is TRBJ1-2; perhaps TRBD1 as D (6 bases). The germline gives CDR1 SGHVS, CDR2 FNYEAQ. Trimming left V 4 bases short and J 1 base short, with 13 bases between. This CDR3 region has 15 residues. CDR3 DNA sequence: TGTGCCAGCAGCTCCGGCTCGGACAGTAACTATGGCTACACCTTC. Its protein is CASSSGSDSNYGYTF.

The V and J genes are TRBV25-1 and TRBJ2-1, with TRBD2 matching 9 bases. J was trimmed by 12 bases and V by 3 bases; bases with no gene match: 12. There are 15 residues in the CDR3. Germline loops: CDR1 MGHDK, CDR2 SYGVNS. This chain's CDR3 is CASSDTGTSLVAQFF. In DNA, the CDR3 is TGTGCCAGCAGTGACACCGGGACTAGCCTAGTTGCGCAGTTCTTC.

This chain links TRBV19 with TRBJ1-1, with 7 positions matching TRBD1. This CDR3 region has 15 residues. Germline-derived CDR1 and CDR2 are LNHDA and SQIVND (reference sequence). J gave up 4 bases and V 3 bases, and 8 bases lay outside the gene matches. CDR3 region: CASSIDRAGGTEAFF. For the CDR3, the DNA is TGTGCCAGTAGTATCGACAGGGCGGGGGGCACTGAAGCTTTCTTT. Full variable domain (missing parts from reference TRBV19 and TRBJ1-1): DGGITQSPKYLFRKEGQNVTLSCEQNLNHDAMYWYRQDPGQGLRLIYYSQIVNDFQKGDIAEGYSVSREKKESFPLTVTSAQKNPTAFYLCASSIDRAGGTEAFFGQGTRLTVV.

This chain uses TRBV27 with TRBJ2-2; no reliable D call. The CDR3 extends over 14 amino acids. The germline V and J ends were trimmed by 5 bases and 6 bases, with 13 bases remaining between them. Germline CDR1 is MNHEY and CDR2 is SMNVEV (reference sequence). The CDR3, as DNA: TGTGCCAGCAGTCCTAGGCTAAACCCCGGGGAGCTGTTTTTT. This sequence encodes CASSPRLNPGELFF.

This clone was recorded once. The CDR3 spells CASNGQPLSSYNEQFF. DNA for the CDR3: TGTGCCAGTAACGGACAGCCCTTAAGCTCCTACAATGAGCAGTTCTTC. The chain is built from TRBV19 and TRBJ2-1, with D tentatively TRBD1 (6 bases). Looked up from germline, CDR1 is LNHDA and CDR2 is SQIVND (reference sequence). CDR3 length: 16 residues. Between the trimmed V and J ends, which lost 7 bases and 0 bases, there was a span of 16 bases.

This sequence joins TRBV5-1 and TRBJ2-2, with 10 nucleotides matching TRBD1. The V gene's germline CDR1 is SGHRS and CDR2 YFSETQ. J was trimmed by 3 bases and V by 9 bases; bases with no gene match: 2. The length of the CDR3 is 13 residues. The CDR3 bases are TGCGCCACCGGGACAGGGGACACCGGGGAGCTGTTTTTT. Encoded protein: CATGTGDTGELFF.

J is TRBJ1-4 and V is TRBV30; D ambiguous. CDR3 length equals 13 residues. Germline V CDR1 and CDR2: GTSNPN, SVGIG (reference sequence). V lost 6 bases and J 0 bases, leaving 8 bases between the germline ends. CDR3: CACPVSTNEKLFF. Written as DNA, the CDR3 is TGTGCCTGCCCGGTTTCAACTAATGAAAAACTGTTTTTT.

The gene calls are TRBV7-2 and TRBJ2-2, with D tentatively TRBD2 (6 bases). The V and J ends lost 0 bases and 5 bases respectively, with 16 bases between them. Germline lookup yields CDR1 SGHTA and CDR2 FQGNSA. The CDR3 totals 17 residues. CDR3 region: CASSLAVAELITGELFF. The CDR3, as DNA: TGTGCCAGCAGCTTAGCGGTAGCGGAGCTCATTACCGGGGAGCTGTTTTTT.

The genes are TRBV27 and TRBJ2-1; 16 positions agree with TRBD2. The CDR3 is made up of 18 amino acids. The V and J ends lost 4 bases and 10 bases, in that order; junction bases with no gene match: 13. From germline, CDR1 is MNHEY and CDR2 SMNVEV (reference sequence). The chain's CDR3 is CASSSPGLAGGLGAEQFF. For the CDR3, the DNA is TGTGCCAGCAGTTCACCGGGACTAGCGGGGGGGCTTGGAGCGGAGCAGTTCTTC.